Sequencing of this T cell receptor beta chain was carried out in a study of response to subunit inactivated influenza vaccine (dated by TCRdb to the late 2010s). Describing the broader study: Deep quantitative T cell receptor repertoire profiling was used in the study to track responses to a trivalent subunit inactivated influenza vaccine. The study at large found these results: The authors proposed that each seasonal influenza vaccination may bring in only a limited number of new T cells.

Libraries were prepared through RT-PCR. Sequenced using an Illumina HiSeq 2500. The raw public data were reprocessed by TCRdb itself: fastp quality trimming at Q25, MiXCR clonotype calling, in-frame beta chains only. CDR3 protein duplicates are merged, each entry listing the most common genes and DNA. The sample has roughly 190,000 distinct CDR3 sequences on record, around 12% of them singletons. The top ten clonotypes cover approximately 30% of the sample. Of note for this clonotype: It lacks a known antigen. Per-nucleotide qualities are absent, and no much larger clonotype sits a single base away.

V is cut by 6 bases and J by 2 bases, and the space between the germline ends is 8 bases. In the germline V gene, CDR1 corresponds to MDHEN and CDR2 to SYDVKM. The CDR3 runs 13 residues from the cysteine to the phenylalanine. The kept DNA is CDR3 alone, 39 bases in frame from the first base. This same sample was also part of a study on T cells expressing NK-cell markers. As that second study puts it: The TCR beta cDNA libraries were made using 5'RACE template switching, a step that added both a universal primer site and unique molecular identifiers. TCR beta-chain repertoires were profiled in sorted CD3+CD56+NKG2C+, CD3+CD56+NKG2C- and CD3+CD56-NKG2C+ T-cell subsets from about 8 donors. Among the eight sequenced donors, only one was HCMV-seronegative, while the other seven were HCMV-seropositive. To restrict sorting to alphabetaTCR-expressing T cells, an anti-gammadeltaTCR antibody was added in several experiments. In over five donors, the dominant CD3+CD56+NKG2C+ clonotypes were among the top 10 CD8+ clonotypes and accounted for about 1.0-7.5% of CD8+ T cells. Those dominant clonotypes were again the most abundant among CD3+CD56-NKG2C+ cells in a handful of donors, at about 25-60.1%. Whether the expanded NKG2C-expressing T cell clones were specific for HCMV antigens remained unclear. All eight donors whose samples were sequenced were randomly selected healthy volunteers, three of them men and five women. HCMV serostatus was determined by detecting HCMV-specific IgG in serum with a commercial ELISA kit. Ficoll density gradient centrifugation was used to isolate peripheral blood mononuclear cells from blood. Magnetic immunoseparation with Miltenyi isolation kits was used to isolate CD4+ and CD8+ T cells from PBMC. Synthesis of cDNA was primed from the TCR beta constant segment and was followed by two consecutive PCR amplification steps. The libraries were sequenced on Illumina HiSeq 2000/2500, MiSeq or NextSeq, producing 2 x 150 bp reads. MIGEC was used to demultiplex reads and group the reads by UMI, and MiTCR was used to assemble and quantify clonotypes. To exclude erroneous sequences, any TCR cDNA sequence not supported by at least two reads was discarded. The tcR package was used for downstream repertoire analysis, and clonotypes were matched between fractions using CDR3 nucleotide sequence together with V segment. VDJmatch was used to annotate antigen specificity against VDJdb, with one amino acid substitution in CDR3 allowed.

This receptor was taken from a man aged 45-60 years who received an inactivated influenza vaccine. Donor details come from another sample of the same person, matched by shared clones. Sequenced material: CD8+ T cells sorted from PBMCs, taken roughly 12 days after vaccination. The rearrangement combines TRBV28 with TRBJ2-1; too little of a D gene remains to name it. The base sequence is TGTGCCAGCAGCGGTCTGCCCTACAATGAGCAGTTCTTC. The resulting protein is CASSGLPYNEQFF.